This T cell receptor (beta chain) was recovered during a study of radiation and T cells in renal cell carcinoma. Study as a whole: Nephrectomy followed 15 Gy stereotactic body radiation by 4 weeks.

Indicated time point: baseline pretreatment blood. Sample treatment: 15 Gy SBRT to primary tumor, nephrectomy 4 weeks later. Radiation-treated patients gave blood at baseline, week 2 and week 4. Profiling relied on immunoSEQ multiplex PCR, and the TCRdb table lists in-frame clones only, not all of them. This table holds approximately 63,000 clones, 65% to 80% found once. This CDR3 has 13 amino acids. Trimming took 2 bases from V and 5 from J, leaving 8 bases between them. Germline values: CDR1 MNHNY, CDR2 SVGAGI (reference sequence). This sequence joins TRBV6-6 and TRBJ2-3, with D perhaps matching TRBD1 (5 bases). Here the sequenced sample was blood, taken from a patient whose treatment included radiotherapy and nephrectomy. This receptor was identified in a man aged 60 to 75 with renal cell carcinoma. In nucleotides, the CDR3 is TGTGCCAGCAGTTACGGGGCCGGAGATACGCAGTATTTT. Translating gives CASSYGAGDTQYF.